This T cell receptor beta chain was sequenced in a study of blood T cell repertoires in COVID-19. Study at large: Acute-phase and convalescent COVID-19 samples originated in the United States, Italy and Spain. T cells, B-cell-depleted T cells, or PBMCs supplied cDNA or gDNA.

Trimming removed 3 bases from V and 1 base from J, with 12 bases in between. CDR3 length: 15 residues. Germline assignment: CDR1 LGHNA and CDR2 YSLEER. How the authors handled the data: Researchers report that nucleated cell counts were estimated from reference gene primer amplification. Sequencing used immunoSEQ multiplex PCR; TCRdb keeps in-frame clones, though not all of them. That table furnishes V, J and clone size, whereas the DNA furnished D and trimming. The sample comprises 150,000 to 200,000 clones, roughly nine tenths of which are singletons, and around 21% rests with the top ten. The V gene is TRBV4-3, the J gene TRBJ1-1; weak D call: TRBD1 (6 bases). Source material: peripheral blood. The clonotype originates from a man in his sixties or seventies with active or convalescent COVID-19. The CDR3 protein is CASSHPGQPNTEAFF. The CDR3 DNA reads TGCGCCAGCAGCCATCCTGGACAGCCGAACACTGAAGCTTTCTTT.